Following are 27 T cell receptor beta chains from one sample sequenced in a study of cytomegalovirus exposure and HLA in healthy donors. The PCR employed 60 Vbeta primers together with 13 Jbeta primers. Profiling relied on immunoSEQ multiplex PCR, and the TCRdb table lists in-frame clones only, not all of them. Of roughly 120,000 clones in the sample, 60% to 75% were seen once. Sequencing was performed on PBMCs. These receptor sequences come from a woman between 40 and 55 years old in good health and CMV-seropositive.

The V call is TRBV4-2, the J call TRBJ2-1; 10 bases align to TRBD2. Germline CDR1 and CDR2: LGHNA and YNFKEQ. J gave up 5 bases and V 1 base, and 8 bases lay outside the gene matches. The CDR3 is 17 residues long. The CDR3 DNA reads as TGTGCCAGCAGCCAAGGTCCAAGCGGGGGGGCCCACAATGAGCAGTTCTTC. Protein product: CASSQGPSGGAHNEQFF.

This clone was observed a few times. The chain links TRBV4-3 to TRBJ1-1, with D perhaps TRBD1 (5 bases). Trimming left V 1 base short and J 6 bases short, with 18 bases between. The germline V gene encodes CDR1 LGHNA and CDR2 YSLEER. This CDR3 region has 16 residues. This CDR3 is CASSQGFGGRVAEAFF. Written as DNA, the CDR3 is TGCGCCAGCAGCCAAGGGTTCGGGGGGAGAGTTGCTGAAGCTTTCTTT.

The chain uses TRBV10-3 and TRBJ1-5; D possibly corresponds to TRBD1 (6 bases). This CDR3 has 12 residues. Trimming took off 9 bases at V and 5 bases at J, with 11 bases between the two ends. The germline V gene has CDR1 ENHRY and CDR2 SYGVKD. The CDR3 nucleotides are TGTGCCATACGAGGGGGGGATCAGCCCCAGCATTTT. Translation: CAIRGGDQPQHF.

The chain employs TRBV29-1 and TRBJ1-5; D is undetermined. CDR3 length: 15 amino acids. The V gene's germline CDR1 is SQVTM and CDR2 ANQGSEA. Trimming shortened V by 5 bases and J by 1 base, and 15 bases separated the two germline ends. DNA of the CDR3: TGCAGCGTTCTTGAGATGGCAGGCAGCAATCAGCCCCAGCATTTT. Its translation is CSVLEMAGSNQPQHF.

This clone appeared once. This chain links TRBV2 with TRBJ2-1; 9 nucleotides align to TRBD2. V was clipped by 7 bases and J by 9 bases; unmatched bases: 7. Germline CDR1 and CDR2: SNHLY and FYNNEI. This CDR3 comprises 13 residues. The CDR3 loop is CASIAGGEVEQFF. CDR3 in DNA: TGTGCCAGCATTGCGGGGGGGGAGGTTGAGCAGTTCTTC.

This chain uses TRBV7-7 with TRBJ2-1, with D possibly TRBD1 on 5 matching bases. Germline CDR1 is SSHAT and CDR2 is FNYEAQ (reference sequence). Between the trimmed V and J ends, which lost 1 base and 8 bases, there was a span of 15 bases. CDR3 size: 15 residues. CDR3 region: CASSLVRAGQDEQFF. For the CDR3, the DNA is TGTGCCAGCAGCTTAGTACGGGCAGGGCAGGATGAGCAGTTCTTC.

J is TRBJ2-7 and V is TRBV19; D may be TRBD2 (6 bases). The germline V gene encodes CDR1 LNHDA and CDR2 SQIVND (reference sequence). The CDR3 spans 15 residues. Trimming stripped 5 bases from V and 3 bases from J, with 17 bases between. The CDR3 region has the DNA TGTGCCAGTAGTGCCCTGGGACTCCTGGACTACGAGCAGTACTTC. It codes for CASSALGLLDYEQYF. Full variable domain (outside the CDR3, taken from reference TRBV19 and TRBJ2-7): DGGITQSPKYLFRKEGQNVTLSCEQNLNHDAMYWYRQDPGQGLRLIYYSQIVNDFQKGDIAEGYSVSREKKESFPLTVTSAQKNPTAFYLCASSALGLLDYEQYFGPGTRLTVT.

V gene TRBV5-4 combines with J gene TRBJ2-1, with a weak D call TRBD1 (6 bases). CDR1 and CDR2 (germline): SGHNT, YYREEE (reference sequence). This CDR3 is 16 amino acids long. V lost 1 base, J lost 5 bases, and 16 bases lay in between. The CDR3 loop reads CASSLRSTGTHNEQFF. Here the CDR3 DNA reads TGTGCCAGCAGCTTGCGGTCTACAGGGACCCACAATGAGCAGTTCTTC.

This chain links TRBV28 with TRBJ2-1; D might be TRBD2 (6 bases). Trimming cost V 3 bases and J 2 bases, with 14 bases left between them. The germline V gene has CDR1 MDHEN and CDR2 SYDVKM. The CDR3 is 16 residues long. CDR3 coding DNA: TGTGCCAGCAGTTTCAAAACTAGCAGCCCCTACAATGAGCAGTTCTTC. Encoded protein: CASSFKTSSPYNEQFF.

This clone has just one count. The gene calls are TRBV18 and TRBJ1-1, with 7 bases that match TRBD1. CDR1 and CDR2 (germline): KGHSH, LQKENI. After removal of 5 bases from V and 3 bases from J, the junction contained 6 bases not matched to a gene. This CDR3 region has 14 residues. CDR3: CASSATGIDTEAFF. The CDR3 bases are TGTGCCAGCTCAGCGACAGGGATAGACACTGAAGCTTTCTTT.

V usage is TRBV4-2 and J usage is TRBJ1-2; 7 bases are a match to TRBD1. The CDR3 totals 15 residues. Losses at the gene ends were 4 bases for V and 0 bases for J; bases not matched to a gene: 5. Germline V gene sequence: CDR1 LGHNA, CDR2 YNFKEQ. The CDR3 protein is CASSPPGQANYGYTF. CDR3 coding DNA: TGTGCCAGCAGCCCCCCTGGACAGGCTAACTATGGCTACACCTTC.

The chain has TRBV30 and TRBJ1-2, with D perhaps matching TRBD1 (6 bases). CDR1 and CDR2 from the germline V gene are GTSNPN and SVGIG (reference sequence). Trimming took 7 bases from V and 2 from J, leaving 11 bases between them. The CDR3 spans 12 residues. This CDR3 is CAYKQGNYGYTF. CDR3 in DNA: TGTGCCTATAAACAGGGAAACTATGGCTACACCTTC.

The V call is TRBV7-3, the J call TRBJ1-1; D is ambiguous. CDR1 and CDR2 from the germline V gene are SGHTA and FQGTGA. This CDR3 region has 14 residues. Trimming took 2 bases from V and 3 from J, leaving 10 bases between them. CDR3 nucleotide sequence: TGTGCCAGCAGCTTATACGGTAAAGACACTGAAGCTTTCTTT. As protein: CASSLYGKDTEAFF.

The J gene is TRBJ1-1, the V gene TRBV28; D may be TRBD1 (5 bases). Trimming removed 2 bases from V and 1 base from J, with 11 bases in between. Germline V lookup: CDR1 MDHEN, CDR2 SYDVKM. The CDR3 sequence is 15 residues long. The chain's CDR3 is CASSLRLGGNTEAFF. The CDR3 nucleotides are TGTGCCAGCAGTTTAAGGTTGGGGGGGAACACTGAAGCTTTCTTT. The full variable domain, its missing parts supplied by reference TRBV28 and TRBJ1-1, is DVKVTQSSRYLVKRTGEKVFLECVQDMDHENMFWYRQDPGLGLRLIYFSYDVKMKEKGDIPEGYSVSREKKERFSLILESASTNQTSMYLCASSLRLGGNTEAFFGQGTRLTVV.

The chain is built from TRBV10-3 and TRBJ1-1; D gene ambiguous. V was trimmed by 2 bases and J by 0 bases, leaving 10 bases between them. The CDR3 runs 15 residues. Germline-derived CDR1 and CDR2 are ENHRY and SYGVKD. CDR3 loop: CAISESTDLNTEAFF. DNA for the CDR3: TGTGCCATCAGTGAGAGCACAGATTTGAACACTGAAGCTTTCTTT.

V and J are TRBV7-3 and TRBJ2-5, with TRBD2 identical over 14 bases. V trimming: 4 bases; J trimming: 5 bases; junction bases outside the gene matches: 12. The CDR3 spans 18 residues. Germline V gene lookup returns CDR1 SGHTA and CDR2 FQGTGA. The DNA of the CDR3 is TGTGCCAGCAGCTCAGGACTAGCGGGAGGCGGGGGACGGGAGACCCAGTACTTC. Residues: CASSSGLAGGGGRETQYF.

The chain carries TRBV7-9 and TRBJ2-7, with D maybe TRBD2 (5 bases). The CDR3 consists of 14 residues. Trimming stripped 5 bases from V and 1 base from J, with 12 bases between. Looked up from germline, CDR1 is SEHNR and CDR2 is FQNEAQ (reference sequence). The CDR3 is CASSRDGGSYEQYF. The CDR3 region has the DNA TGTGCCAGCAGCAGGGATGGAGGTTCCTACGAGCAGTACTTC.

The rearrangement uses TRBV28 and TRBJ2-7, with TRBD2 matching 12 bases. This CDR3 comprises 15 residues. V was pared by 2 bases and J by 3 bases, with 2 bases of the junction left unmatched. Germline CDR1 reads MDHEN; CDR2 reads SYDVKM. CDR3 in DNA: TGTGCCAGCAGTTTAGCGACTAGCGGGGGCTACGAGCAGTACTTC. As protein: CASSLATSGGYEQYF.

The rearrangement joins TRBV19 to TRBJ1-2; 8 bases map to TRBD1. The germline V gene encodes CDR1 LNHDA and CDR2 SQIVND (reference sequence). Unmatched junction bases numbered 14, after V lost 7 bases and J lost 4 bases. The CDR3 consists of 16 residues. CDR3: CASTLTTRGLSYGYTF. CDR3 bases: TGTGCCAGTACCCTAACCACCAGGGGGCTCTCCTATGGCTACACCTTC.

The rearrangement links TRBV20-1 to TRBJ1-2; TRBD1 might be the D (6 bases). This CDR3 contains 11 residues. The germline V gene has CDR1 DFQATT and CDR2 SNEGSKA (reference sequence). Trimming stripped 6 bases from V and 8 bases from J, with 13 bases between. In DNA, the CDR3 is TGCAGTGCCCCGGAACAGGGAGGCTACACCTTC. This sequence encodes CSAPEQGGYTF.

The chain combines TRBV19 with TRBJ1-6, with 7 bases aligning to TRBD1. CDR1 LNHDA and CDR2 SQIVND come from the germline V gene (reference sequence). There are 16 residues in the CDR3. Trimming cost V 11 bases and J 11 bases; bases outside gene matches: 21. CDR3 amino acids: CAAGPGQSLPQAPLHF. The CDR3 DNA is TGTGCCGCCGGCCCGGGACAGTCCCTACCTCAAGCACCCCTCCACTTT.

Here the CDR3 reads CASRVIGGNQPQHF. CDR3 in DNA: TGTGCCAGCAGGGTGATAGGGGGCAATCAGCCCCAGCATTTT. The chain uses TRBV27 and TRBJ1-5, with D perhaps matching TRBD1 (5 bases). The CDR3 has 14 residues. V lost 6 bases and J 2 bases, leaving 11 bases between the germline ends. Looked up from germline, CDR1 is MNHEY and CDR2 is SMNVEV (reference sequence).

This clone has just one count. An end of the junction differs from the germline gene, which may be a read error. CDR3 loop: CASSTSTQLRRQHF. DNA for the CDR3: TGTGCCAGCAGCACCTCGACTCAACTACGGCGCCAGCACTTC. V usage is TRBV28 and J usage is TRBJ2-7; D is unresolved. Germline CDR1 is MDHEN and CDR2 is SYDVKM. The CDR3 length is 14 residues. Supplemented by reference TRBV28 and TRBJ2-7, the full variable domain reads DVKVTQSSRYLVKRTGEKVFLECVQDMDHENMFWYRQDPGLGLRLIYFSYDVKMKEKGDIPEGYSVSREKKERFSLILESASTNQTSMYLCASSTSTQLRRQHFGPGTRLTVT.

CDR3 nucleotide sequence: TGCGCCAGCAGCCAAGATCGGGATTTATGGGAGCAGTTCTTC. Its translation is CASSQDRDLWEQFF. The chain combines TRBV4-3 with TRBJ2-1, with D tentatively TRBD2 (5 bases). V lost 0 bases, J lost 10 bases, and 13 bases lay in between. The CDR3 totals 14 residues. Germline V gene data show CDR1 as LGHNA and CDR2 as YSLEER.

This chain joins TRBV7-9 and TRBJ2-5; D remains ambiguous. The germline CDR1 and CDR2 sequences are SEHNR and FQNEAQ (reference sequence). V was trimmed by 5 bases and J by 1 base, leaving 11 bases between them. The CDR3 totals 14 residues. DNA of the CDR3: TGTGCCAGCAGCCACTCACAGCTCCAAGAGACCCAGTACTTC. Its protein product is CASSHSQLQETQYF.

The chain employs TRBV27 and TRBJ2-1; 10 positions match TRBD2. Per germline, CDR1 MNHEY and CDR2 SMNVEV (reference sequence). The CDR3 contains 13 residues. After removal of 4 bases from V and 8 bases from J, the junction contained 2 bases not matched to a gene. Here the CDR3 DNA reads TGTGCCAGCAGTTGGACTAGCGGAGATGAGCAGTTCTTC. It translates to CASSWTSGDEQFF.

This chain's CDR3 is CASSLGLTEAFF. In DNA form, the CDR3 reads TGCGCCAGCAGCTTGGGGCTCACTGAAGCTTTCTTT. The rearrangement joins TRBV5-1 to TRBJ1-1; D gene unclear. CDR3 length equals 12 residues. Trimming left V 0 bases short and J 4 bases short, with 4 bases between. The V gene's germline CDR1 is SGHRS and CDR2 YFSETQ.